Detailed here is one TCR beta chain. Its antigen is undetermined. The PCR was carried out with 60 Vbeta primers and 13 Jbeta primers. Data came from immunoSEQ multiplex PCR; TCRdb stores just in-frame clones and leaves some out. The table has 200,000 to 250,000 clones, approximately 78% seen once; the top ten hold less than 4.5%. Losses at the gene ends were 5 bases for V and 6 bases for J; bases not matched to a gene: 4. Germline CDR1 reads SGHTA; CDR2 reads FQGNSA. CDR3 length: 15 amino acids. This sample stems from a study of cytomegalovirus exposure and HLA in healthy donors. Overall study findings and caveats: Later analysis identified several of the most significant clusters that appeared linked to common viral pathogens. In vitro confirmation showed three CMV-associated chains to be CMV antigen specific. Rare sequences made up most TCRs, while some public TCRs were found in many donors. Clonal expansion was found to be greater in HLA-associated TCR beta chains than in equally common others in a later analysis.

This receptor was identified in a male donor in good health and CMV-seronegative. The rearrangement uses TRBV7-2 and TRBJ2-1, with 13 bases lining up with TRBD2. The specimen was PBMCs. The DNA of the CDR3 is TGTGCCAGCAGCCCGGGGACTAGCGGGGTCAATGAGCAGTTCTTC. It encodes CASSPGTSGVNEQFF.